The entry below gives a single T cell receptor (beta chain) sequence along with its context. Clones were sequenced by immunoSEQ multiplex PCR, and TCRdb holds only the in-frame ones, with some missing. The sample shows approximately 12,000 clones, over 75% of them seen only once. The data were obtained in a study of blood T cell repertoires in COVID-19. Trimming left V 5 bases short and J 5 bases short, with 10 bases between. This CDR3 has 14 residues. Germline CDR1 is WSHSY and CDR2 is SAAADI. The genes are TRBV10-2 and TRBJ1-6; possible D gene TRBD1, 6 bases. This TCR came from a human donor in a cohort sampled during active COVID-19. Sequencing was performed on peripheral blood. CDR3 DNA: TGCGCCAGCAGTTTAACAGGGAATAATTCACCCCTCCACTTT. This gives the protein CASSLTGNNSPLHF.